These 9 T cell receptor beta chains were all obtained from the same sample, sequenced in a study of OX40 agonist ivuxolimab in advanced cancers. Some clones are missing from TCRdb's copy, which holds only in-frame ones; the method was immunoSEQ multiplex PCR. This sample has around 74,000 clones, with approximately 89% found just once. The sample in question was CD4+ or CD8+ T cells sorted from blood, obtained in a trial of the OX40 agonist ivuxolimab. These receptor sequences come from an adult with an advanced solid tumor such as melanoma, head and neck, liver or kidney cancer.

The count of this clone is one. The rearrangement uses TRBV28 and TRBJ2-7; 7 positions agree with TRBD1. CDR1 MDHEN and CDR2 SYDVKM come from the germline V gene. After removal of 4 bases from V and 2 bases from J, the junction contained 11 bases not matched to a gene. CDR3 size: 16 residues. CDR3 in amino acids: CASSSRRGTVAYEQYF. The CDR3 nucleotides are TGTGCCAGCAGTTCGAGGCGTGGGACAGTCGCCTACGAGCAGTACTTC.

The chain employs TRBV18 and TRBJ2-7; D ambiguous. The V gene lost 2 bases and the J gene lost 6 bases, with 11 bases spanning the gap. From germline, CDR1 is KGHSH and CDR2 LQKENI. The CDR3 runs 13 residues. The CDR3 nucleotides read TGTGCCAGCTCACCAGGCCCCCCGGGCGAGCAGTACTTC. This gives the protein CASSPGPPGEQYF.

The chain couples TRBV27 to TRBJ2-7, with D maybe TRBD1 (5 bases). The germline CDR1 and CDR2 sequences are MNHEY and SMNVEV (reference sequence). The V end lost 2 bases, the J end lost 4 bases, and 9 bases lay between the germline ends. This CDR3 has 13 residues. CDR3 loop: CASSLNRLYEQYF. The DNA for the CDR3 is TGTGCCAGCAGTTTAAACAGGTTATACGAGCAGTACTTC.

The chain links TRBV28 to TRBJ2-3; 12 nucleotides agree with TRBD2. The germline CDR1 and CDR2 sequences are MDHEN and SYDVKM. The V and J ends lost 5 bases and 3 bases, in that order; junction bases with no gene match: 12. The CDR3 loop spans 18 amino acids. The CDR3 region has the DNA TGTGCCAGCAGTCCTCGAACTAGCGGGAGGATTGGGACAGATACGCAGTATTTT. Translating gives CASSPRTSGRIGTDTQYF.

The chain carries TRBV5-4 and TRBJ2-1; D unresolved. The germline CDR1 and CDR2 sequences are SGHNT and YYREEE (reference sequence). This CDR3 has 12 amino acids. V was pared by 2 bases and J by 5 bases, with 5 bases between. The CDR3 bases are TGTGCCAGCAGCTTAAGAAACAATGAGCAGTTCTTC. This encodes CASSLRNNEQFF. Combining the CDR3 with reference TRBV5-4 and TRBJ2-1 gives the whole variable domain ETGVTQSPTHLIKTRGQQVTLRCSSQSGHNTVSWYQQALGQGPQFIFQYYREEENGRGNFPPRFSGLQFPNYSSELNVNALELDDSALYLCASSLRNNEQFFGPGTRLTVL.

The rearrangement uses TRBV10-3 and TRBJ1-4, with D hard to call. CDR3 size: 16 residues. CDR1 is ENHRY, CDR2 SYGVKD, per germline. The V end lost 0 bases, the J end lost 0 bases, and 8 bases lay between the germline ends. CDR3 in DNA: TGTGCCATCAGTGAGTCCTTGCAGGCAACTAATGAAAAACTGTTTTTT. Translated, it gives CAISESLQATNEKLFF.

This clone was detected only once. The chain recombines TRBV7-9 with TRBJ1-6; no clear D. Trimming cost V 2 bases and J 9 bases, with 2 bases left between them. Germline loops: CDR1 SEHNR, CDR2 FQNEAQ (reference sequence). This CDR3 region has 11 residues. CDR3 nucleotides: TGTGCCAGCAGCTTAAGTTCACCCCTCCACTTT. Its translation is CASSLSSPLHF.

This rearrangement joins TRBV5-1 to TRBJ1-4; 7 nucleotides align to TRBD1. This CDR3 comprises 15 residues. Per the germline V gene, CDR1 is SGHRS and CDR2 is YFSETQ. V shed 0 bases and J 3 bases; nucleotides not matched to a gene: 2. The CDR3 protein is CASSLDGTANEKLFF. In DNA form, the CDR3 reads TGCGCCAGCAGCTTGGATGGGACAGCTAATGAAAAACTGTTTTTT.

The chain has TRBV29-1 and TRBJ2-5; the match to TRBD2 covers 9 bases. Per the germline V gene, CDR1 is SQVTM and CDR2 is ANQGSEA. The trim removed 4 bases at V and 7 bases at J, leaving 10 bases unmatched. CDR3 length equals 14 residues. The CDR3 here is CSVAGSGSEGTQYF. CDR3 DNA sequence: TGCAGCGTTGCGGGTAGCGGGAGTGAGGGGACCCAGTACTTC. The full variable domain, in which reference TRBV29-1 and TRBJ2-5 provide the parts outside the CDR3, is SAVISQKPSRDICQRGTSLTIQCQVDSQVTMMFWYRQQPGQSLTLIATANQGSEATYESGFVIDKFPISRPNLTFSTLTVSNMSPEDSSIYLCSVAGSGSEGTQYFGPGTRLLVL.